The T cell receptor beta chain described here comes from a study of cytomegalovirus exposure and HLA in healthy donors. PCR was performed using 60 Vbeta and 13 Jbeta primers. In the authors' workflow: A follow-up analysis tallied about 80 million unique TCR beta chains, some 11 million shared. The assay was immunoSEQ multiplex PCR, and TCRdb's table has in-frame clones only and misses some. V and J calls and clone size are those listed in that table; D and trimming were worked out from the DNA. The sample shows more than 85,000 clones, less than 65% of them seen only once. This CDR3 is built from 19 residues. Germline assignment: CDR1 GTSNPN and CDR2 SVGIG (reference sequence).

The receptor was isolated from a woman aged 25 to 39 in good health and CMV-seronegative. The chain joins TRBV30 to TRBJ2-5, with 14 bases that match TRBD2. The better agreement between TRBJ2-7 and the DNA end casts doubt on the J call. Sequenced material: PBMCs. The CDR3 DNA reads as TGTGCCTGCTCCCACGAGGTCGGGACTAGCGGGAGTCCGTCCTACGAGCAGTACTTC. Residues: CACSHEVGTSGSPSYEQYF.